The subject of this entry is one T cell receptor beta chain. In the original processing: Counts of nucleated cells, estimated from reference gene primer amplification, were obtained. Libraries were prepared by immunoSEQ multiplex PCR; TCRdb keeps only in-frame clonotypes and omits some of them. V, J and clone size are those of that table, while D and trimming were read from the DNA. The table includes just over 650,000 clones, about nine tenths detected once. This CDR3 has 15 residues. Germline CDR1 is LGHDT and CDR2 is YNNKEL (reference sequence). The V and J ends lost 0 bases and 4 bases respectively, with 12 bases between them. This specimen comes from a study of blood T cell repertoires in COVID-19.

V gene TRBV3-1 (or the pseudogene TRBV3-2) combines with J gene TRBJ1-2, with D unclear. The sequence derives from a woman in her late teens or twenties with acute or convalescent COVID-19. The source material was peripheral blood. The CDR3 spells CASSQDRVAFYGYTF. CDR3 bases: TGTGCCAGCAGCCAAGATCGGGTAGCATTCTATGGCTACACCTTC.